The 32 T cell receptor beta chains reported below all come from one sample, sequenced in a study of blood T cells in healthy people across ages. Combining a sample-barcoded 5' primer with a J-beta primer mix, a second PCR ran for 7 to 11 cycles. Via MiXCR, TCRdb re-called the 5' RACE reads, giving one row per CDR3 protein. The sample lists roughly 1,800,000 distinct CDR3 sequences; 49% were seen once. The specimen sequenced was blood. These receptors were taken from a woman in her 40s in good health.

This clonotype was seen more than once but under ten times. CDR3 sequence (DNA): TGTGCCAGCACGACTGGGACAGCAAAGCAAGAGACCCAGTACTTC. Protein: CASTTGTAKQETQYF. The gene calls are TRBV7-2 and TRBJ2-5; 7 bases fit TRBD1. V lost 7 bases, J lost 2 bases, and 10 bases stayed unmatched. The CDR3 runs to 15 residues. Germline CDR1 is SGHTA and CDR2 is FQGNSA. The full variable domain, with the rest looked up from reference TRBV7-2 and TRBJ2-5, is GAGVSQSPSNKVTEKGKDVELRCDPISGHTALYWYRQSLGQGLEFLIYFQGNSAPDKSGLPSDRFSAERTGGSVSTLTIQRTQQEDSAVYLCASTTGTAKQETQYFGPGTRLLVL.

The rearrangement uses TRBV24-1 and TRBJ2-1; 9 nucleotides line up with TRBD1. The germline gives CDR1 KGHDR, CDR2 SFDVKD. The CDR3 length is 15 residues. The trim removed 4 bases at V and 7 bases at J, leaving 7 bases unmatched. CDR3 sequence: CATSDQTGGQNEQFF. The CDR3 nucleotides are TGTGCCACCAGTGACCAGACAGGGGGGCAAAATGAGCAGTTCTTC.

The table lists this clonotype with a few counts. The CDR3 reads CASSTGQGFFGDTQYF. In DNA, the CDR3 is TGTGCCAGCAGCACCGGACAGGGGTTTTTCGGAGATACGCAGTATTTT. The chain carries TRBV6-2 or TRBV6-3 and TRBJ2-3; TRBD1 matches 9 bases. V lost 6 bases to trimming and J lost 5 bases; unmatched junction nucleotides: 12. The CDR3 sequence is 16 residues long. Germline V lookup: CDR1 MNHEY, CDR2 SVGEGT.

In its sample, this clonotype was seen a few times. The rearrangement joins TRBV6-5 to TRBJ1-2, with D tentatively TRBD1 (6 bases). CDR1 MNHEY and CDR2 SVGAGI come from the germline V gene. V was trimmed by 2 bases and J by 2 bases, leaving 12 bases between them. This CDR3 is 15 amino acids long. CDR3 DNA sequence: TGTGCCAGCAGTTACGACCTCACAGGGAACTATGGCTACACCTTC. As protein: CASSYDLTGNYGYTF.

In its sample, this clonotype was seen a few times. This sequence joins TRBV4-2 and TRBJ1-2, with D uncertain. This CDR3 has 15 residues. From germline, CDR1 is LGHNA and CDR2 YNFKEQ. Deletions cut 1 base from V and 3 bases from J, with 12 bases between. The CDR3 region is CASSQGALSDYGYTF. As DNA, the CDR3 is TGTGCCAGCAGCCAAGGTGCCCTATCGGACTATGGCTACACCTTC.

The genes are TRBV5-5 and TRBJ2-4; D may match TRBD1 or TRBD2 (7 bases each). V was clipped by 7 bases and J by 9 bases, with 20 bases between them. CDR3 length: 14 residues. Germline V gene sequence: CDR1 SGHKS, CDR2 YYEKEE (reference sequence). The chain's CDR3 is CASETRGGTGIQYF. The CDR3 DNA sequence: TGTGCCAGCGAAACCAGGGGGGGTACGGGCATTCAGTACTTC.

This clonotype was observed a handful of times. The V call is TRBV28, the J call TRBJ1-2; a weak D match, TRBD1 (5 bases). Germline V gene sequence: CDR1 MDHEN, CDR2 SYDVKM. The CDR3 contains 15 residues. V was pared by 6 bases and J by 4 bases, with 18 bases between. The CDR3 sequence is CASSFTGRTIYGYTF. CDR3 DNA sequence: TGTGCCAGCAGCTTCACAGGACGGACGATCTATGGCTACACCTTC.

This sequence joins TRBV4-3 and TRBJ1-2; D remains unclear. The length of the CDR3 is 15 residues. Germline CDR1 LGHNA, CDR2 YSLEER. The V gene lost 1 base and the J gene lost 4 bases, with 13 bases spanning the gap. As DNA, the CDR3 is TGCGCCAGCAGCCAAGGAGCTACGGCGATCTATGGCTACACCTTC. Encoded protein: CASSQGATAIYGYTF.

This chain uses TRBV2 with TRBJ1-2; TRBD1 is a possible D gene (5 bases). Germline V gene lookup returns CDR1 SNHLY and CDR2 FYNNEI. V lost 3 bases and J 3 bases, leaving 11 bases between the germline ends. The CDR3 has 14 amino acids. CDR3 region: CASSETAMDYGYTF. CDR3 bases: TGTGCCAGCAGTGAGACAGCAATGGACTATGGCTACACCTTC.

V usage is TRBV25-1 and J usage is TRBJ1-1; D is undetermined. Germline V lookup: CDR1 MGHDK, CDR2 SYGVNS. The CDR3 length is 10 residues. V lost 4 bases and J lost 8, with 5 bases in between. The CDR3 sequence: CASSVDEAFF. CDR3 nucleotides: TGTGCCAGCAGTGTAGACGAAGCTTTCTTT.

The V and J genes are TRBV6-2 or TRBV6-3 and TRBJ2-5, with 11 bases fitting TRBD2. The V segment lost 4 bases and the J segment 0 bases; nucleotides outside the gene matches: 10. From germline, CDR1 is MNHEY and CDR2 SVGEGT. This CDR3 comprises 18 residues. The CDR3 DNA is TGTGCCAGCAGTTCTCCCCTAGCGGGGGGACTGTACCAAGAGACCCAGTACTTC. Translated, it gives CASSSPLAGGLYQETQYF.

This clonotype was detected a few times. The chain carries TRBV7-9 and TRBJ2-7; TRBD2 is a possible D gene (5 bases). Germline assignment: CDR1 SEHNR and CDR2 FQNEAQ (reference sequence). V was cut by 6 bases and J by 0 bases, with 6 bases left in between. This CDR3 comprises 12 residues. The CDR3 loop is CASRDFSYEQYF. The CDR3 bases are TGTGCCAGCAGGGACTTCTCCTACGAGCAGTACTTC. Drawing the rest from reference TRBV7-9 and TRBJ2-7, the complete variable domain is DTGVSQNPRHKITKRGQNVTFRCDPISEHNRLYWYRQTLGQGPEFLTYFQNEAQLEKSRLLSDRFSAERPKGSFSTLEIQRTEQGDSAMYLCASRDFSYEQYFGPGTRLTVT.

V and J are TRBV29-1 and TRBJ2-5; tentative D call: TRBD1 (5 bases). This CDR3 is 18 amino acids long. V lost 1 base and J lost 0, with 21 bases in between. CDR1 is SQVTM and CDR2 is ANQGSEA in the germline V gene. CDR3 coding DNA: TGCAGCGTTGAAGCCACGAGACAGAAGAGCCGGTACCAAGAGACCCAGTACTTC. Its translation: CSVEATRQKSRYQETQYF.

The V gene is TRBV6-2 or TRBV6-3, the J gene TRBJ1-3, with D hard to call. Trimming left V 7 bases short and J 0 bases short, with 10 bases between. The CDR3 totals 14 residues. Germline-derived CDR1 and CDR2 are MNHEY and SVGEGT. The DNA of the CDR3 is TGTGCCAGCATGATGAGGAGCTCTGGAAACACCATATATTTT. Amino acid sequence: CASMMRSSGNTIYF.

This chain joins TRBV9 and TRBJ2-3, with 12 bases fitting TRBD2. V was clipped by 3 bases and J by 5 bases; unmatched bases: 7. In germline, CDR1 is SGDLS, CDR2 YYNGEE. The CDR3 runs to 16 residues. CDR3 nucleotides: TGTGCCAGCAGCGCTCCTAGCGGGGGGGCTGTAGATACGCAGTATTTT. Its translation: CASSAPSGGAVDTQYF.

V is TRBV10-1 and J is TRBJ2-7; TRBD1 agrees at 8 bases. Germline CDR1 is WNHNN and CDR2 is SYGVQD (reference sequence). V trimming: 0 bases; J trimming: 3 bases; junction bases outside the gene matches: 7. The CDR3 loop spans 16 amino acids. CDR3 residues: CASSESGTGAHYEQYF. CDR3 in DNA: TGCGCCAGCAGTGAGTCGGGGACAGGAGCACACTACGAGCAGTACTTC.

This rearrangement joins TRBV5-1 to TRBJ2-7; D is ambiguous. CDR3 length equals 14 residues. V dropped 1 base and J dropped 4 bases, with 12 bases sitting between them. Germline loops: CDR1 SGHRS, CDR2 YFSETQ. The CDR3 DNA reads TGCGCCAGCAGCTTGTATGCAGACCCTTACGAGCAGTACTTC. This sequence encodes CASSLYADPYEQYF.

This clonotype was picked up a small number of times. The chain has TRBV20-1 and TRBJ2-3, with D perhaps TRBD2 (5 bases). There are 14 residues in the CDR3. V dropped 5 bases and J dropped 5 bases, with 17 bases sitting between them. The germline V gene has CDR1 DFQATT and CDR2 SNEGSKA (reference sequence). Written as DNA, the CDR3 is TGCAGTGCTCCAGCAGGCCTAGCTAAAGATACGCAGTATTTT. It specifies CSAPAGLAKDTQYF.

V is TRBV4-2 and J is TRBJ2-7; 8 nucleotides line up with TRBD2. This CDR3 region has 15 residues. In germline, CDR1 is LGHNA, CDR2 YNFKEQ. V lost 0 bases to trimming and J lost 7 bases; unmatched junction nucleotides: 8. CDR3 sequence reads: CASSQDSGEQAEQYF. As DNA, the CDR3 is TGTGCCAGCAGCCAAGATAGCGGGGAGCAGGCGGAGCAGTACTTC.

The gene calls are TRBV24-1 and TRBJ2-5; 10 nucleotides align to TRBD1. J gave up 1 base and V 4 bases, and 2 bases lay outside the gene matches. The CDR3 covers 15 residues. Germline V gene sequence: CDR1 KGHDR, CDR2 SFDVKD. The CDR3: CATSDRDRGQETQYF. Here the CDR3 DNA reads TGTGCCACCAGTGACCGGGACAGGGGCCAAGAGACCCAGTACTTC.

The J gene is TRBJ1-2, the V gene TRBV9; the match to TRBD1 covers 12 bases. Unmatched junction bases numbered 4, after V lost 0 bases and J lost 7 bases. The CDR3 totals 15 residues. Germline CDR1 is SGDLS and CDR2 is YYNGEE. CDR3 sequence (DNA): TGTGCCAGCAGCGTAGGTGGGACAGGGGGCGGTGGCTACACCTTC. Protein sequence: CASSVGGTGGGGYTF. Variable domain in full (rest from reference TRBV9 and TRBJ1-2): DSGVTQTPKHLITATGQRVTLRCSPRSGDLSVYWYQQSLDQGLQFLIQYYNGEERAKGNILERFSAQQFPDLHSELNLSSLELGDSALYFCASSVGGTGGGGYTFGSGTRLTVV.

This clonotype has only a few counts. The chain employs TRBV6-5 and TRBJ2-7; no clear D gene. Trimming took off 3 bases at V and 4 bases at J, with 13 bases between the two ends. The CDR3 is made up of 14 amino acids. Germline values: CDR1 MNHEY, CDR2 SVGAGI. The CDR3 DNA reads as TGTGCCAGCAGTTATAAGAAGGTCTCATACGAGCAGTACTTC. Translation: CASSYKKVSYEQYF.

The rearrangement joins TRBV7-9 to TRBJ2-3; the match to TRBD1 covers 7 bases. Germline CDR1 SEHNR, CDR2 FQNEAQ (reference sequence). V shed 6 bases, J shed 1 base, and the junction held 7 bases outside the gene matches. The CDR3 spans 15 residues. CDR3 loop: CASRAGGFGTDTQYF. Here the CDR3 DNA reads TGTGCCAGCAGGGCAGGGGGTTTCGGCACAGATACGCAGTATTTT.

This clonotype was counted between two and nine times. The chain has TRBV2 and TRBJ2-5; D may correspond to TRBD1 or TRBD2 (5 bases each). The CDR3 runs to 13 residues. Germline V gene data show CDR1 as SNHLY and CDR2 as FYNNEI. Trimming shortened V by 8 bases and J by 1 base, and 11 bases separated the two germline ends. CDR3 bases: TGTGCCAGCCGCCGGGACGTCCAAGAGACCCAGTACTTC. This translates into CASRRDVQETQYF.

This chain connects TRBV12-3 or TRBV12-4 to TRBJ1-6, with D uncertain. The CDR3 runs 14 residues. The V end lost 6 bases, the J end lost 7 bases, and 13 bases lay between the germline ends. This CDR3 is CASRLQVPNSPLHF. CDR3 in DNA: TGTGCCAGCAGGCTTCAGGTTCCCAATTCACCCCTCCACTTT.

The genes are TRBV7-9 and TRBJ2-7; tentatively, D is TRBD2 (6 bases). Trimming shortened V by 5 bases and J by 5 bases, and 22 bases separated the two germline ends. The germline gives CDR1 SEHNR, CDR2 FQNEAQ (reference sequence). This CDR3 contains 16 residues. CDR3 region: CASSGPLGRASDEQYF. DNA of the CDR3: TGTGCCAGCAGCGGACCCCTGGGACGGGCTAGCGACGAGCAGTACTTC.

This clonotype was counted a single time. The chain couples TRBV19 to TRBJ2-6, with D perhaps assigned TRBD1 or TRBD2 (5 bases each). The CDR3 contains 21 residues. Germline values: CDR1 LNHDA, CDR2 SQIVND (reference sequence). The V gene lost 0 bases and the J gene lost 1 base, with 22 bases spanning the gap. The CDR3 sequence is CASSIDFPGPKRTSGANVLTF. The CDR3 DNA follows: TGTGCCAGTAGTATAGATTTCCCGGGACCGAAAAGAACGTCTGGGGCCAACGTCCTGACTTTC.

The V gene is TRBV5-5, the J gene TRBJ2-7; the D gene is possibly TRBD2 (7 bases). Judging by the DNA end, TRBJ2-5 fits better; the J call may be wrong. Germline values: CDR1 SGHKS, CDR2 YYEKEE (reference sequence). CDR3 size: 15 residues. The DNA for the CDR3 is TGTGCCAGCACCAACATGGGGGGGCCGGACGAGACCCAGTACTTC. This gives the protein CASTNMGGPDETQYF.

V is TRBV2 and J is TRBJ1-2; D is ambiguous. Germline CDR1 is SNHLY and CDR2 is FYNNEI. The ends were cut back, 5 bases at V and 4 bases at J, with 8 bases in the middle. The CDR3 has 12 amino acids. CDR3 loop: CASSRYAYGYTF. In DNA, the CDR3 is TGTGCCAGCAGTCGGTACGCCTATGGCTACACCTTC.

The J gene is TRBJ1-4, the V gene TRBV11-2; no reliable D call. Germline-derived CDR1 and CDR2 are SGHAT and FQNNGV. Trimming stripped 4 bases from V and 7 bases from J, with 16 bases between. The CDR3 extends over 15 amino acids. The CDR3 nucleotides read TGTGCCAGCAGCTCTTGGACCTTCGACGGTGAAAAACTGTTTTTT. Its translation: CASSSWTFDGEKLFF. The full variable domain, in which reference TRBV11-2 and TRBJ1-4 provide the parts outside the CDR3, is EAGVAQSPRYKIIEKRQSVAFWCNPISGHATLYWYQQILGQGPKLLIQFQNNGVVDDSQLPKDRFSAERLKGVDSTLKIQPAKLEDSAVYLCASSSWTFDGEKLFFGSGTQLSVL.

The V and J genes are TRBV2 and TRBJ2-1; 7 bases map to TRBD1. Germline CDR1 is SNHLY and CDR2 is FYNNEI. Germline trimming cut 2 bases from V and 11 bases from J; bases unmatched to any gene: 12. This CDR3 spans 15 amino acids. The CDR3 is CASSETRGSTNQQFF. CDR3 nucleotide sequence: TGTGCCAGCAGTGAAACCAGGGGGTCTACAAATCAGCAGTTCTTC.

The table lists this clonotype with a count of one. J is TRBJ2-3 and V is TRBV15; TRBD2 matches 7 bases. V gave up 3 bases and J gave up 4 bases; unmatched junction bases: 10. From germline, CDR1 is LNHNV and CDR2 YYDKDF (reference sequence). The CDR3 is 16 amino acids. The CDR3 DNA sequence: TGTGCCACCAGCAGGGAATTCGCGGGGGTCGCAGATACGCAGTATTTT. Translation gives CATSREFAGVADTQYF.